The 12 T cell receptor beta chains listed next were all sequenced from one sample in a study of cytomegalovirus exposure and HLA in healthy donors. Use of 60 Vbeta and 13 Jbeta primers characterized the PCR. Clones were sequenced by immunoSEQ multiplex PCR, and TCRdb holds only the in-frame ones, with some missing. The sample holds approximately 120,000 clones; roughly 74% are singletons and the top ten take around 3.9%. Material for sequencing was PBMCs. All receptors come from a man in his forties in good health and CMV-seronegative.

The rearrangement uses TRBV5-1 and TRBJ2-6, with TRBD2 as a possible D gene (5 bases). Per the germline V gene, CDR1 is SGHRS and CDR2 is YFSETQ. This CDR3 spans 14 amino acids. The V and J ends lost 4 bases and 2 bases respectively, with 7 bases between them. CDR3 in amino acids: CASSGRAGANVLTF. The CDR3 bases are TGCGCCAGCAGCGGGCGGGCTGGGGCCAACGTCCTGACTTTC.

The CDR3 nucleotides are TGTGCCAGCAGCTTGGGGGGGACAGGGGTTTACGAGCAGTACTTC. Its translation: CASSLGGTGVYEQYF. V and J are TRBV5-4 and TRBJ2-7, with 10 bases identical to TRBD1. CDR1 and CDR2 from the germline V gene are SGHNT and YYREEE (reference sequence). V shed 0 bases, J shed 4 bases, and the junction held 4 bases outside the gene matches. The CDR3 length is 15 residues. The full variable domain, completed using reference TRBV5-4 and TRBJ2-7, is ETGVTQSPTHLIKTRGQQVTLRCSSQSGHNTVSWYQQALGQGPQFIFQYYREEENGRGNFPPRFSGLQFPNYSSELNVNALELDDSALYLCASSLGGTGVYEQYFGPGTRLTVT.

The V and J genes are TRBV18 and TRBJ2-1; D call uncertain. The CDR3 consists of 11 residues. With 2 bases removed from V and 7 bases from J, the gap between germline ends came to 3 bases. Germline lookup yields CDR1 KGHSH and CDR2 LQKENI. CDR3 in amino acids: CASSPENEQFF. In DNA, the CDR3 is TGTGCCAGCTCACCAGAGAATGAGCAGTTCTTC.

The rearrangement uses TRBV28 and TRBJ2-1; 8 positions match TRBD2. Germline-derived CDR1 and CDR2 are MDHEN and SYDVKM. V shed 2 bases and J 0 bases; nucleotides not matched to a gene: 0. The CDR3 length is 15 residues. This chain's CDR3 is CASSLTSGSYNEQFF. The DNA for the CDR3 is TGTGCCAGCAGTTTAACTAGCGGCTCCTACAATGAGCAGTTCTTC.

This sequence joins TRBV5-1 and TRBJ2-1, with 7 bases fitting TRBD1. V was pared by 4 bases and J by 0 bases, with 1 base of the junction left unmatched. The CDR3 spans 14 residues. The V gene's germline CDR1 is SGHRS and CDR2 YFSETQ. The CDR3 loop reads CASSRQGSYNEQFF. Here the CDR3 DNA reads TGCGCCAGCAGCCGACAGGGCTCCTACAATGAGCAGTTCTTC.

The chain couples TRBV9 to TRBJ1-2; 8 bases align to TRBD1. J gave up 4 bases and V 4 bases, and 3 bases lay outside the gene matches. Germline CDR1 SGDLS, CDR2 YYNGEE. The CDR3 has 13 residues. This CDR3 is CASSPGTGYGYTF. CDR3 nucleotides: TGTGCCAGCAGCCCAGGGACAGGCTATGGCTACACCTTC.

The rearrangement joins TRBV6-6 to TRBJ1-3, with 8 bases matching TRBD1. The CDR3 covers 15 residues. Germline V gives CDR1 MNHNY, CDR2 SVGAGI (reference sequence). V gave up 6 bases and J gave up 2 bases; unmatched junction bases: 6. The CDR3 here is CASSPPTGAGNTIYF. The CDR3 nucleotides read TGTGCCAGCAGCCCGCCGACAGGGGCTGGAAACACCATATATTTT.

The V call is TRBV19, the J call TRBJ1-1; the D is unclear. Germline-derived CDR1 and CDR2 are LNHDA and SQIVND (reference sequence). This CDR3 contains 13 residues. V was pared by 7 bases and J by 0 bases, with 9 bases between. The CDR3 DNA sequence: TGTGCCAGTAAACAGAGAATGAACACTGAAGCTTTCTTT. This sequence encodes CASKQRMNTEAFF.

The chain recombines TRBV7-2 with TRBJ1-5; D is unclear. The CDR3 sequence is 13 residues long. Germline CDR1 SGHTA, CDR2 FQGNSA. V shed 6 bases and J shed 6 bases, with 12 bases lying between them. CDR3 nucleotide sequence: TGTGCCAGCAGTCGCGGGCCGCGTCAGCCCCAGCATTTT. Its translation: CASSRGPRQPQHF.

The chain employs TRBV7-2 and TRBJ2-7; the D gene is possibly TRBD1 (5 bases). This CDR3 contains 14 residues. The germline V and J ends were trimmed by 1 base and 6 bases, with 13 bases remaining between them. Germline values: CDR1 SGHTA, CDR2 FQGNSA. In DNA form, the CDR3 reads TGTGCCAGCAGCTTAGATGGTTTGGGGCGCGAGCAGTACTTC. Translation: CASSLDGLGREQYF.

V and J are TRBV5-6 and TRBJ2-5; D is possibly TRBD2 (6 bases). CDR1 and CDR2 from the germline V gene are SGHDT and YYEEEE. CDR3 length equals 13 residues. Between the trimmed V and J ends, which lost 0 bases and 4 bases, there was a span of 7 bases. The CDR3 sequence is CASSLAGGETQYF. In nucleotides, the CDR3 is TGTGCCAGCAGCTTGGCCGGGGGAGAGACCCAGTACTTC.

The DNA for the CDR3 is TGCGCCAGCAGCTTGGCCGGGGACATGTACGAGCAGTACTTC. Its protein product is CASSLAGDMYEQYF. V gene TRBV5-1 combines with J gene TRBJ2-7, with D perhaps TRBD1 (6 bases). The CDR3 consists of 14 residues. Germline values: CDR1 SGHRS, CDR2 YFSETQ. The germline V and J ends were trimmed by 0 bases and 4 bases, with 11 bases remaining between them.